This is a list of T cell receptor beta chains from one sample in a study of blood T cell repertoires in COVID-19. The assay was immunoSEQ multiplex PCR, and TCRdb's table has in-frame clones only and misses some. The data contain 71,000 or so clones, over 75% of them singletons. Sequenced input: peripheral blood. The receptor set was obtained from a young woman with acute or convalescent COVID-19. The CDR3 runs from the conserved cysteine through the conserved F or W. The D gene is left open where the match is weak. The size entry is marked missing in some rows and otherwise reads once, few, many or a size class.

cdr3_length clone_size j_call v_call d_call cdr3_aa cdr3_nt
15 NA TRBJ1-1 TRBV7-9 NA CASSHREGGFAEAFF TGTGCCAGCAGCCACCGGGAGGGAGGGTTCGCTGAAGCTTTCTTT
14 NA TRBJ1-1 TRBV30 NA CAWMVPGWNTEAFF TGTGCCTGGATGGTCCCCGGGTGGAACACTGAAGCTTTCTTT
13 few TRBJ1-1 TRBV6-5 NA CASRGGADTEAFF TGTGCCAGCAGGGGGGGGGCTGACACTGAAGCTTTCTTT
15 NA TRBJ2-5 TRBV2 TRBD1 CASSGTGARQETQYF TGTGCCAGCAGTGGGACAGGGGCCCGACAAGAGACCCAGTACTTC
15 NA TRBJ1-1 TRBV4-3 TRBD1 CASSQVRTGGTEAFF TGCGCCAGCAGCCAAGTGAGAACAGGGGGCACTGAAGCTTTCTTT
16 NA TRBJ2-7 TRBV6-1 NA CASSEAGKGSGDEQYF TGTGCCAGCAGTGAAGCGGGCAAGGGGTCCGGTGACGAGCAGTACTTC
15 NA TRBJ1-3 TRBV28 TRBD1 CASSDNRGLGNTIYF TGTGCCAGCAGTGATAACAGGGGCCTAGGAAACACCATATATTTT
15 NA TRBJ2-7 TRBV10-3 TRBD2 CAISESGRSTYEQYF TGTGCCATCAGTGAAAGCGGGAGGAGTACCTACGAGCAGTACTTC
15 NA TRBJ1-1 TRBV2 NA CASSEARREPHEAFF TGTGCCAGCAGTGAAGCGAGGAGAGAGCCCCATGAAGCTTTCTTT
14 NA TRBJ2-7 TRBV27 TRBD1 CASSLKGTGYEQYF TGTGCCAGCAGTCTAAAAGGGACAGGGTACGAGCAGTACTTC
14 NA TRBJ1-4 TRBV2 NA CASMGDRRNEKLFF TGTGCCAGCATGGGCGACAGGAGGAATGAAAAACTGTTTTTT
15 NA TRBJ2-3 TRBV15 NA CATSKVAGKTDTQYF TGTGCCACCTCGAAGGTGGCAGGGAAAACAGATACGCAGTATTTT
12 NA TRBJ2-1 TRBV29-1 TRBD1 CSAGQVDYEQFF TGCAGCGCAGGACAGGTCGATTATGAGCAGTTCTTC
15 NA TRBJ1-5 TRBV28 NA CASRTGQGSNQPQHF TGTGCCAGCAGAACAGGGCAGGGGAGCAATCAGCCCCAGCATTTT
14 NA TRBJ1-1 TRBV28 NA CASAQGLGSSEAFF TGTGCCAGCGCGCAGGGCCTAGGATCCTCTGAAGCTTTCTTT
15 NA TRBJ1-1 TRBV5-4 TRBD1 CASSSPGTGKYEAFF TGTGCCAGCAGCTCACCCGGGACAGGGAAATATGAAGCTTTCTTT
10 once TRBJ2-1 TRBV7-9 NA CASSGGTLVF TGTGCCAGCAGCGGGGGCACTCTTGTCTTC
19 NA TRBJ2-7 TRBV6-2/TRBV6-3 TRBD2 CASSPTGPLTSDPTYEQYF TGTGCCAGCAGTCCCACCGGACCATTAACTAGCGACCCTACCTACGAGCAGTACTTC
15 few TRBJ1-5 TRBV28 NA CASTSRSGGNQPQHF TGTGCCAGCACTTCGAGGTCCGGGGGCAATCAGCCCCAGCATTTT
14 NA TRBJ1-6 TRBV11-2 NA CASSLEGQLGSLHF TGTGCCAGCAGCTTAGAGGGACAATTGGGGTCCCTCCACTTT
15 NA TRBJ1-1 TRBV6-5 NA CASKGTLRENTEAFF TGTGCCAGCAAAGGGACTTTAAGAGAGAACACTGAAGCTTTCTTT
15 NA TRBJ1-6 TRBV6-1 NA CASSEEGMANSPLHF TGTGCCAGCAGTGAAGAGGGGATGGCGAATTCACCCCTCCACTTT
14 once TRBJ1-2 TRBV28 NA CASSLWREGSGYTF TGTGCCAGCAGTTTGTGGAGGGAGGGCTCTGGCTACACCTTC
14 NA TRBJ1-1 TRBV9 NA CASSVNVGGTEAFF TGTGCCAGCAGCGTAAATGTAGGGGGCACTGAAGCTTTCTTT
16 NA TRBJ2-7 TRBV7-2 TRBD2 CASSPTSGTRGGRRYF TGTGCCAGCAGCCCCACGTCCGGGACTAGAGGCGGTCGGCGGTACTTC
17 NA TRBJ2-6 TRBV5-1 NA CASSLDPGGLGANVLTF TGCGCCAGCAGCTTGGACCCAGGGGGGTTGGGGGCCAACGTCCTGACTTTC
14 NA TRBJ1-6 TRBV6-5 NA CASSYSGLNSPLHF TGTGCCAGCAGTTACTCGGGGCTTAATTCACCCCTCCACTTT
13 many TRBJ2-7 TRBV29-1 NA CSVSWGTRGEQYF TGCAGCGTTAGTTGGGGGACTCGTGGCGAGCAGTACTTC
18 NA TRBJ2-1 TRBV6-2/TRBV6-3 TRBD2 CASTPGPGPSGPYNEQFF TGTGCCAGCACCCCGGGCCCCGGTCCTAGCGGGCCCTACAATGAGCAGTTCTTC